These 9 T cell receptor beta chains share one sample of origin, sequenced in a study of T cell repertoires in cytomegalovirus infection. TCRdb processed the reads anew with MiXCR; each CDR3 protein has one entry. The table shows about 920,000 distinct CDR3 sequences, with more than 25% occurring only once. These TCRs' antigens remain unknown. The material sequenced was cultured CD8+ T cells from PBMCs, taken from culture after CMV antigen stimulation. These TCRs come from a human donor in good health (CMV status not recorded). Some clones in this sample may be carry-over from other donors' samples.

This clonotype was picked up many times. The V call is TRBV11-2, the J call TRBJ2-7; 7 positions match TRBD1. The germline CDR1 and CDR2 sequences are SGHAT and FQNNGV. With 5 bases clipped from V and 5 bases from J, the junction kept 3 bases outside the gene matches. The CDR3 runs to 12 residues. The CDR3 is CASSVTGHEQYV. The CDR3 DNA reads TGTGCCAGCAGCGTGACAGGGCACGAGCAGTACGTC.

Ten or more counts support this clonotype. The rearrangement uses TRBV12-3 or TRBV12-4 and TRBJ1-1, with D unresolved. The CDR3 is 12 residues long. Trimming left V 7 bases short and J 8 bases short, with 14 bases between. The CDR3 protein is CASKPGVPEAFF. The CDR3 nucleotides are TGTGCCAGCAAGCCCGGGGTACCCGAAGCTTTCTTT.

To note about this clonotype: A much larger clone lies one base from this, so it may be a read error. The CDR3 DNA reads TGTGCCAGCAGCTTAGGGCAGGGCGAGGACTACACCTTC. Translation: CASSLGQGEDYTF. This chain links TRBV7-8 with TRBJ1-2, with a tentative D call TRBD1 (5 bases). Germline CDR1 reads SGHVS; CDR2 reads FQNEAQ. The CDR3 consists of 13 residues. V lost 1 base and J lost 10, with 13 bases in between.

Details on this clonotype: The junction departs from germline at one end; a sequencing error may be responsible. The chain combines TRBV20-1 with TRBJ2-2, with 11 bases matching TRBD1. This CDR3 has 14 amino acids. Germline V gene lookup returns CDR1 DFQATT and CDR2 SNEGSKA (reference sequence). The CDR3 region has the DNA TGCAGTGCTGCGGACAGGGGGCGAACCGGGGAGCTGATTTTT. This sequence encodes CSAADRGRTGELIF.

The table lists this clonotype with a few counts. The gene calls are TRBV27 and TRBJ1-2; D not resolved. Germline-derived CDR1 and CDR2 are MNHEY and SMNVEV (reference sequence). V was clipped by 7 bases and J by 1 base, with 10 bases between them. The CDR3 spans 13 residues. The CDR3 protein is CASTKDINYGYTF. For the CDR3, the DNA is TGTGCCAGCACGAAGGATATTAACTATGGCTACACCTTC.

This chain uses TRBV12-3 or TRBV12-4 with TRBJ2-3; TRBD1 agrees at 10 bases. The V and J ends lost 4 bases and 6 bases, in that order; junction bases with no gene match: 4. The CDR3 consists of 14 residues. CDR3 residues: CASSWTGGVDTQYF. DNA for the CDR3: TGTGCCAGCAGTTGGACAGGGGGTGTGGATACGCAGTATTTT.

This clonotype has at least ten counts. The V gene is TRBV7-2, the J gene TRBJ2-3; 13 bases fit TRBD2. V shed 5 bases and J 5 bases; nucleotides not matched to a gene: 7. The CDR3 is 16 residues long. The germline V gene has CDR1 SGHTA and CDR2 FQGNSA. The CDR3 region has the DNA TGTGCCAGCAGCCCCGGGACTAGCGGGGTAGGAGATACGCAGTATTTT. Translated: CASSPGTSGVGDTQYF. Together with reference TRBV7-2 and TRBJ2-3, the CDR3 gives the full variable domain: GAGVSQSPSNKVTEKGKDVELRCDPISGHTALYWYRQSLGQGLEFLIYFQGNSAPDKSGLPSDRFSAERTGGSVSTLTIQRTQQEDSAVYLCASSPGTSGVGDTQYFGPGTRLTVL.

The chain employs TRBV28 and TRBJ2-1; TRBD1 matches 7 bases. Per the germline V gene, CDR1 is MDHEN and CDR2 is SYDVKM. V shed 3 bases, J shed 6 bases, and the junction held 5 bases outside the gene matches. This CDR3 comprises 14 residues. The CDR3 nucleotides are TGTGCCAGCAGTTTGCCCGGGACAGTCAATGAGCAGTTCTTC. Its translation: CASSLPGTVNEQFF. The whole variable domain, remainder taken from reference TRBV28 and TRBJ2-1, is DVKVTQSSRYLVKRTGEKVFLECVQDMDHENMFWYRQDPGLGLRLIYFSYDVKMKEKGDIPEGYSVSREKKERFSLILESASTNQTSMYLCASSLPGTVNEQFFGPGTRLTVL.

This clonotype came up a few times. The CDR3 DNA is TGTGCCAGCAGTTTATCTTCAGGGTTCAACTCCTACAATGAGCAGTTCTTC. This translates into CASSLSSGFNSYNEQFF. The rearrangement uses TRBV28 and TRBJ2-1; weak D call: TRBD1 (5 bases). Germline-derived CDR1 and CDR2 are MDHEN and SYDVKM. The CDR3 extends over 17 amino acids. V was trimmed by 1 base and J by 0 bases, leaving 13 bases between them.